This T cell receptor beta chain was recorded in a study of cytomegalovirus exposure and HLA in healthy donors. Vbeta (60) and Jbeta (13) primers were used in the PCR. Only in-frame clones appear in the TCRdb table, and some are missing; sequencing was by immunoSEQ multiplex PCR. The sample has some 150,000 clones, approximately 79% seen once. The V gene's germline CDR1 is SGHRS and CDR2 YFSETQ. The V segment lost 4 bases and the J segment 3 bases; nucleotides outside the gene matches: 6. CDR3 length: 14 residues. Sequenced sample: PBMCs. This receptor was obtained from a male donor in good health and CMV-seronegative. The rearrangement links TRBV5-1 to TRBJ1-2, with TRBD1 matching over 7 bases. DNA for the CDR3: TGCGCCAGCAGCCCGGGGACAGCCTACTATGGCTACACCTTC. Amino acids: CASSPGTAYYGYTF.